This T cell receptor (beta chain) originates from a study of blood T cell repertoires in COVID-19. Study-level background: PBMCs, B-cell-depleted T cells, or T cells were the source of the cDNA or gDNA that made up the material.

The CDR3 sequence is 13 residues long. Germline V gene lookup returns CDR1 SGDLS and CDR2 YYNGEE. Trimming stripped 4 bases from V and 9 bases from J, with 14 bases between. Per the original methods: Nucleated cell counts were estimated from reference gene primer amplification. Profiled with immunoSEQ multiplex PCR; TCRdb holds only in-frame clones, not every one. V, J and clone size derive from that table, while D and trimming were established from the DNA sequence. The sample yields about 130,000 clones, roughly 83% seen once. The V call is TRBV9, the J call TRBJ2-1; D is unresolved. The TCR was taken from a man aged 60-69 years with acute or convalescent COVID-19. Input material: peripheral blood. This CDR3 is CASSQTMFGEQFF. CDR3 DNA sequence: TGTGCCAGCAGCCAGACAATGTTTGGTGAGCAGTTCTTC.